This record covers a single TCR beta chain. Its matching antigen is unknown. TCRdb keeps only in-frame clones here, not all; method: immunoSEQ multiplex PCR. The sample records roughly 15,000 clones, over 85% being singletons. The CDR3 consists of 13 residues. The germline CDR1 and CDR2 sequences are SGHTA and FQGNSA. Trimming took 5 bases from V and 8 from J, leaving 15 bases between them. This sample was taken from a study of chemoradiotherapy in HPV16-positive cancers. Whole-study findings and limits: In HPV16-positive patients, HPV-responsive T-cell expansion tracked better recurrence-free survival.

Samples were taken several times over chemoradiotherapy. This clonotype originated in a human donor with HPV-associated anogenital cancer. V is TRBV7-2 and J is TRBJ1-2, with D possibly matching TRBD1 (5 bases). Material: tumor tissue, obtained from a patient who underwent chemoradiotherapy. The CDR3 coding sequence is TGTGCCAGCAGCCTACGCTGGGGGAACGGCTACACCTTC. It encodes CASSLRWGNGYTF.